These 15 T cell receptor beta chains share one sample of origin, sequenced in a study of blood T cell repertoires in COVID-19. Generated by immunoSEQ multiplex PCR, the TCRdb table keeps only in-frame clones and is missing some. The sample has about 200,000 clones, roughly 82% seen once. Sequencing was carried out using PBMCs or T cells enriched from blood (not recorded which). The origin of the receptors is an older woman with acute COVID-19.

The chain carries TRBV10-3 and TRBJ1-3, with D uncertain. The germline V gene has CDR1 ENHRY and CDR2 SYGVKD. The CDR3 runs to 13 residues. V lost 5 bases to trimming and J lost 4 bases, with 9 bases between them. DNA for the CDR3: TGTGCCATCAGTACGACTGGCGGAAACACCATATATTTT. As protein: CAISTTGGNTIYF.

The chain recombines TRBV9 with TRBJ1-2; D may be TRBD1 (5 bases). Per the germline V gene, CDR1 is SGDLS and CDR2 is YYNGEE. The V and J ends lost 7 bases and 4 bases respectively, with 11 bases between them. The CDR3 totals 12 residues. DNA of the CDR3: TGTGCCAGCTGGGACTCGATCTATGGCTACACCTTC. Its protein product is CASWDSIYGYTF.

The genes are TRBV19 and TRBJ1-2; D is unresolved. Germline assignment: CDR1 LNHDA and CDR2 SQIVND (reference sequence). The germline V and J ends were trimmed by 9 bases and 5 bases, with 7 bases remaining between them. The CDR3 loop spans 10 amino acids. The CDR3 sequence is CASSGYGYTF. As DNA, the CDR3 is TGTGCCAGCTCAGGTTATGGCTACACCTTC.

This clone was found once. The chain combines TRBV6-4 with TRBJ2-1; 7 bases line up with TRBD2. The germline V gene encodes CDR1 MRHNA and CDR2 SNTAGT. Trimming removed 3 bases from V and 9 bases from J; junction bases left unmatched: 11. This CDR3 is 15 amino acids long. The CDR3: CASSEGAGLSGEQFF. The CDR3 region has the DNA TGTGCCAGCAGTGAAGGAGCGGGACTTTCGGGTGAGCAGTTCTTC.

The chain joins TRBV19 to TRBJ2-2; perhaps TRBD2 as D (5 bases). CDR1 and CDR2 (germline): LNHDA, SQIVND (reference sequence). Trimming removed 5 bases from V and 5 bases from J, with 21 bases in between. The CDR3 runs to 17 residues. The CDR3 here is CASSSGSSARGTGELFF. The CDR3 nucleotides read TGTGCCAGTAGTTCCGGGTCCAGCGCCAGAGGGACCGGGGAGCTGTTTTTT. Together with reference TRBV19 and TRBJ2-2, the CDR3 gives the full variable domain: DGGITQSPKYLFRKEGQNVTLSCEQNLNHDAMYWYRQDPGQGLRLIYYSQIVNDFQKGDIAEGYSVSREKKESFPLTVTSAQKNPTAFYLCASSSGSSARGTGELFFGEGSRLTVL.

This clone occurred once. The rearrangement links TRBV7-9 to TRBJ2-2; D is possibly TRBD2 (5 bases). The V and J ends lost 3 bases and 0 bases respectively, with 8 bases between them. In germline, CDR1 is SEHNR, CDR2 FQNEAQ (reference sequence). The CDR3 is 15 amino acids. The CDR3 sequence is CASSFLAPNTGELFF. CDR3 nucleotide sequence: TGTGCCAGCAGCTTCTTAGCGCCGAACACCGGGGAGCTGTTTTTT.

The chain uses TRBV7-2 and TRBJ1-2; tentatively, D is TRBD1 (5 bases). Germline V CDR1 and CDR2: SGHTA, FQGNSA. There are 15 residues in the CDR3. Trimming took 4 bases from V and 6 from J, leaving 18 bases between them. The CDR3 coding sequence is TGTGCCAGCAGCTCAGGCCGGGGGTCCCTCAATGGCTACACCTTC. Protein product: CASSSGRGSLNGYTF.

The chain employs TRBV21-1 and TRBJ2-4; TRBD2 reflects the table's D call only, with no check against the DNA. TRBV21-1 is described as a pseudogene. The CDR3 spans 21 residues. CDR3 region: CASSKVEGPSGRRLGKNIQYF. CDR3 DNA sequence: TGTGCCAGCAGCAAAGTCGAGGGGCCCAGCGGGAGGAGGTTGGGCAAAAACATTCAGTACTTC.

The genes are TRBV30 and TRBJ1-5; unclear D gene. V was trimmed by 2 bases and J by 4 bases, leaving 6 bases between them. CDR1 is GTSNPN, CDR2 SVGIG, per germline (reference sequence). The CDR3 runs 12 residues. For the CDR3, the DNA is TGTGCCTGGAGTTTACAGAATCAGCCCCAGCATTTT. Protein product: CAWSLQNQPQHF.

The gene calls are TRBV27 and TRBJ2-7, with 13 bases lining up with TRBD2. Per the germline V gene, CDR1 is MNHEY and CDR2 is SMNVEV (reference sequence). The ends lost 8 bases at V and 3 bases at J; junction bases unmatched: 7. The CDR3 runs to 15 residues. This CDR3 is CASGAGLAGDYEQYF. The CDR3 nucleotides are TGTGCCAGCGGGGCTGGACTAGCGGGAGACTACGAGCAGTACTTC.

This clone was observed a single time. V and J are TRBV7-9 and TRBJ1-2; D gene ambiguous. The CDR3 sequence is 14 residues long. CDR1 SEHNR and CDR2 FQNEAQ come from the germline V gene (reference sequence). The V end lost 1 base, the J end lost 0 bases, and 6 bases lay between the germline ends. In DNA, the CDR3 is TGTGCCAGCAGCTTAGATGTAACTAACTATGGCTACACCTTC. Translation gives CASSLDVTNYGYTF.

V is TRBV5-1 and J is TRBJ2-1; 11 nucleotides match TRBD2. The V gene end was trimmed by 4 bases and the J gene end by 7 bases; junction bases not matched to a gene: 7. Germline CDR1 and CDR2: SGHRS and YFSETQ. The CDR3 is 15 residues long. The CDR3 reads CASSDPSGGSNEQFF. The DNA of the CDR3 is TGCGCCAGCAGCGATCCTAGCGGGGGGTCGAATGAGCAGTTCTTC.

This chain links TRBV5-1 with TRBJ1-5; D possibly corresponds to TRBD1 (6 bases). The CDR3 runs to 16 residues. V shed 4 bases and J shed 4 bases, with 18 bases lying between them. Germline-derived CDR1 and CDR2 are SGHRS and YFSETQ. CDR3 nucleotide sequence: TGCGCCAGCAGCCCAGGGACACCGGGAGGGAATCAGCCCCAGCATTTT. It is translated as CASSPGTPGGNQPQHF.

V and J are TRBV5-1 and TRBJ2-7; 7 nucleotides agree with TRBD2. The ends lost 4 bases at V and 7 bases at J; junction bases unmatched: 14. This CDR3 is built from 15 residues. CDR1 and CDR2 (germline): SGHRS, YFSETQ. CDR3 loop: CASSPVWRESGEQYF. In nucleotides, the CDR3 is TGCGCCAGCAGCCCTGTCTGGCGGGAGTCTGGGGAGCAGTACTTC. Full variable domain (remainder filled in from reference TRBV5-1 and TRBJ2-7): KAGVTQTPRYLIKTRGQQVTLSCSPISGHRSVSWYQQTPGQGLQFLFEYFSETQRNKGNFPGRFSGRQFSNSRSEMNVSTLELGDSALYLCASSPVWRESGEQYFGPGTRLTVT.

The chain combines TRBV11-2 with TRBJ2-5, with 9 bases identical to TRBD2. The germline gives CDR1 SGHAT, CDR2 FQNNGV. This CDR3 spans 15 amino acids. With 3 bases clipped from V and 4 bases from J, the junction kept 6 bases outside the gene matches. In nucleotides, the CDR3 is TGTGCCAGCAGCTTTAGCGGGAGTGGCTCAGAGACCCAGTACTTC. Protein product: CASSFSGSGSETQYF.